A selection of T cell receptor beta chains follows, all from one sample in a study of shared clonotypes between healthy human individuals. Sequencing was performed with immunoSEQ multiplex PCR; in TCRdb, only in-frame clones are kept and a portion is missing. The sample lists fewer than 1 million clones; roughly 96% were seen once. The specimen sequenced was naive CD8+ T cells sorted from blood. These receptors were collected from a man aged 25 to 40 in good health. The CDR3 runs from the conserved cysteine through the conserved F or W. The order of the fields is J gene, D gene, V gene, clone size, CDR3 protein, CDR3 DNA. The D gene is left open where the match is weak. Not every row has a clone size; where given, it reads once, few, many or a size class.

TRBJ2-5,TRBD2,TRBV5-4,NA,CASSLLGGSHETQYF,TGTGCCAGCAGCTTGCTAGGCGGGAGCCACGAGACCCAGTACTTC
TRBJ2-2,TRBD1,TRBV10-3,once,CAISDPGQADNTGELFF,TGTGCCATCAGTGACCCAGGACAGGCGGATAACACCGGGGAGCTGTTTTTT
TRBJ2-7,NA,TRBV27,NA,CASSSSYEQYF,TGTGCCAGCAGTTCCAGCTACGAGCAGTACTTC
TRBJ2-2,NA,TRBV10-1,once,CASSERGYSTGELFF,TGCGCCAGCAGTGAGCGGGGGTACAGCACCGGGGAGCTGTTTTTT
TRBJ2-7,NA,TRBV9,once,CASSVDKGYEQYF,TGTGCCAGCAGCGTAGATAAGGGCTACGAGCAGTACTTC
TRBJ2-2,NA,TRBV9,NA,CASDPLGANTGELFF,TGTGCCAGCGACCCATTAGGGGCGAACACCGGGGAGCTGTTTTTT
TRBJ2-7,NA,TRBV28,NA,CASTEQGDYEQYF,TGTGCCAGCACCGAGCAGGGTGACTACGAGCAGTACTTC
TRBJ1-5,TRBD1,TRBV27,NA,CASRLTGGGQPQHF,TGTGCCAGCAGATTAACAGGGGGCGGTCAGCCCCAGCATTTT
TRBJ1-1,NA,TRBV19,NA,CASSINLGNTEAFF,TGTGCCAGTAGTATCAACCTTGGGAACACTGAAGCTTTCTTT
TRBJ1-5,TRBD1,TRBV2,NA,CASNSGQGYQPQHF,TGTGCCAGCAACTCGGGACAGGGATATCAGCCCCAGCATTTT
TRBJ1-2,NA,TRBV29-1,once,CSVVTRRYGYTF,TGCAGCGTTGTGACGAGGAGGTACGGCTACACCTTC
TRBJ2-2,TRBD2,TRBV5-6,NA,CASTYGLALGNTGELFF,TGTGCCAGCACCTACGGACTAGCTTTGGGGAACACCGGGGAGCTGTTTTTT
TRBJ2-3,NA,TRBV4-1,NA,CASSQDRQTLRDTQYF,TGCGCCAGCAGCCAAGATCGGCAGACCCTGAGGGATACGCAGTATTTT
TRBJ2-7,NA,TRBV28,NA,CASSLSVGAGYEQYF,TGTGCCAGCAGTTTATCTGTGGGAGCTGGCTACGAGCAGTACTTC
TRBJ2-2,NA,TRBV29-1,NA,CSVERINTGELFF,TGCAGCGTTGAGCGGATTAACACCGGGGAGCTGTTTTTT
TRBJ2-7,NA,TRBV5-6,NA,CASSRQPHTNSLEQYF,TGTGCCAGCAGCAGACAGCCCCATACGAATTCGCTCGAGCAGTACTTC
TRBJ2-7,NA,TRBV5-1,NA,CASSLDHSYEQYF,TGCGCCAGCAGCTTGGACCATTCCTACGAGCAGTACTTC